The 25 T cell receptor beta chains presented below share a single source sample, sequenced in a study of CD8+CD57+ T cells in acquired aplastic anemia. The template used for profiling TCR beta VDJ and CDR3 was genomic DNA. From the reads, TCRdb called clonotypes with MiXCR, one entry per CDR3 protein. The data contain about 170,000 distinct CDR3 sequences, around 60% of them singletons. Specimen: sorted CD4+, CD8+, or CD8+CD57+ T cells (not recorded which) from PBMCs. Source of these receptors: a human donor in good health.

This chain links TRBV30 with TRBJ1-1, with no clear D. The V end lost 5 bases, the J end lost 0 bases, and 4 bases lay between the germline ends. The V gene's germline CDR1 is GTSNPN and CDR2 SVGIG (reference sequence). There are 11 residues in the CDR3. CDR3 region: CAWVMNTEAFF. CDR3 nucleotides: TGTGCCTGGGTCATGAACACTGAAGCTTTCTTT.

V is TRBV24-1 and J is TRBJ2-3, with unresolved D. V was clipped by 4 bases and J by 1 base, with 11 bases between them. Germline values: CDR1 KGHDR, CDR2 SFDVKD. The CDR3 covers 15 residues. CDR3 amino acids: CATSDRRRGTDTQYF. Written as DNA, the CDR3 is TGTGCCACCAGTGACCGACGCCGGGGCACAGATACGCAGTATTTT.

The chain combines TRBV2 with TRBJ1-5, with D unclear. V gave up 2 bases and J gave up 3 bases, with 11 bases separating them. The germline V gene encodes CDR1 SNHLY and CDR2 FYNNEI. CDR3 length: 15 residues. The CDR3 protein is CASSESMLPNQPQHF. CDR3 in DNA: TGTGCCAGCAGTGAATCGATGCTTCCCAATCAGCCCCAGCATTTT.

This clonotype was detected only a few times. This chain uses TRBV24-1 with TRBJ2-2; D call uncertain. CDR1 is KGHDR and CDR2 is SFDVKD in the germline V gene. The CDR3 is made up of 14 amino acids. V lost 6 bases and J lost 1, with 8 bases in between. CDR3 sequence (DNA): TGTGCCACCAGTCTGTCTGGGAACACCGGGGAGCTGTTTTTT. This gives the protein CATSLSGNTGELFF.

The chain links TRBV7-6 to TRBJ1-2, with 8 bases lining up with TRBD1. J lost 3 bases, V lost 4 bases, and 1 base had no gene match. From germline, CDR1 is SGHVS and CDR2 FNYEAQ. CDR3 length: 13 residues. In DNA form, the CDR3 reads TGTGCCAGCAGCTCGACAGGGGACTATGGCTACACCTTC. Its protein is CASSSTGDYGYTF. Looking up the rest from reference TRBV7-6 and TRBJ1-2 gives the full variable domain: GAGVSQSPRYKVTKRGQDVALRCDPISGHVSLYWYRQALGQGPEFLTYFNYEAQQDKSGLPNDRFSAERPEGSISTLTIQRTEQRDSAMYRCASSSTGDYGYTFGSGTRLTVV.

This clonotype was observed a single time. CDR3 DNA: TGTGCCAGCAGCTCCCCAGAGAACACCGGGGAGCTGTTTTTT. It codes for CASSSPENTGELFF. V is TRBV13 and J is TRBJ2-2; D is uncertain. V was pared by 4 bases and J by 1 base, with 7 bases between. Per the germline V gene, CDR1 is PRHDT and CDR2 is FYEKMQ (reference sequence). The CDR3 is 14 amino acids.

The chain joins TRBV5-1 to TRBJ2-1; D gene uncertain. The CDR3 sequence is 14 residues long. V was cut by 2 bases and J by 10 bases, with 16 bases left in between. CDR1 is SGHRS, CDR2 YFSETQ, per germline. CDR3 DNA: TGCGCCAGCAGCTTTACAGCCAAGGAGAAAGAGCAGTTCTTC. This codes for CASSFTAKEKEQFF. The full variable domain, rest sourced from reference TRBV5-1 and TRBJ2-1, is KAGVTQTPRYLIKTRGQQVTLSCSPISGHRSVSWYQQTPGQGLQFLFEYFSETQRNKGNFPGRFSGRQFSNSRSEMNVSTLELGDSALYLCASSFTAKEKEQFFGPGTRLTVL.

The genes are TRBV20-1 and TRBJ1-3, with no clear D. CDR3 length: 12 residues. In germline, CDR1 is DFQATT, CDR2 SNEGSKA (reference sequence). V lost 6 bases and J 3 bases, leaving 9 bases between the germline ends. CDR3 protein: CSATDLGNTIYF. The CDR3 DNA sequence: TGCAGTGCAACGGACCTTGGAAACACCATATATTTT.

This clonotype was found many times. V is TRBV24-1 and J is TRBJ2-1; possibly TRBD1 for D (6 bases). Germline CDR1 reads KGHDR; CDR2 reads SFDVKD. The CDR3 is 16 residues long. The V and J ends lost 1 base and 5 bases respectively, with 14 bases between them. DNA of the CDR3: TGTGCCACCAGTGATTTCGAGACAGGAGTAAACAATGAGCAGTTCTTC. This codes for CATSDFETGVNNEQFF.

This chain uses TRBV7-2 with TRBJ2-1; 11 nucleotides align to TRBD2. The CDR3 loop spans 16 amino acids. Trimming at V came to 3 bases and at J to 5 bases, leaving 6 bases not matched to a gene. Per the germline V gene, CDR1 is SGHTA and CDR2 is FQGNSA. The CDR3 region is CASSFLAGGRNNEQFF. DNA of the CDR3: TGTGCCAGCAGCTTCTTAGCGGGAGGGCGTAACAATGAGCAGTTCTTC.

This clonotype was seen only a few times. The chain recombines TRBV6-2 or TRBV6-3 with TRBJ2-7; no clear D gene. Germline V gives CDR1 MNHEY, CDR2 SVGEGT. V gave up 3 bases and J gave up 3 bases, with 9 bases separating them. The CDR3 spans 13 residues. CDR3 residues: CASSYSNNYEQYF. DNA of the CDR3: TGTGCCAGCAGTTATTCGAATAACTACGAGCAGTACTTC.

Comment on this clonotype: The junction and the germline gene differ at one end; a read error may be behind it. This sequence joins TRBV7-3 and TRBJ2-3; D is ambiguous. CDR3 size: 14 residues. Germline V gene lookup returns CDR1 SGHTA and CDR2 FQGTGA. The CDR3 DNA sequence: TGCGCCAGCAGCCAAGTGGACCACACAGATACGCAGTATTTT. Its protein product is CASSQVDHTDTQYF.

The rearrangement uses TRBV19 and TRBJ1-1, with D possibly being TRBD1 (6 bases). The CDR3 runs to 13 residues. Trimming took 4 bases from V and 2 from J, leaving 8 bases between them. Germline V gene sequence: CDR1 LNHDA, CDR2 SQIVND (reference sequence). The CDR3, as DNA: TGTGCCAGTAGTAAGGACAGTAACACTGAAGCTTTCTTT. Residues: CASSKDSNTEAFF.

Points on this clonotype: With a much larger clone just one base away, this may be a read error. J is TRBJ2-3 and V is TRBV11-1; TRBD2 agrees at 9 bases. The CDR3 sequence is 16 residues long. Looked up from germline, CDR1 is SGHAT and CDR2 is FQDESV (reference sequence). The J segment lost 3 bases and the V segment lost 3 bases, leaving 7 bases of the junction unmatched. The CDR3 reads CASSLEYLAGTDTQYF. The CDR3 DNA sequence: TGTGCCAGCAGCTTGGAGTATCTAGCGGGAACAGATACGCAGTATTTT.

J is TRBJ2-1 and V is TRBV2, with D possibly matching TRBD2 (6 bases). The length of the CDR3 is 12 residues. V was shortened by 3 bases and J by 8 bases, with 8 bases between the two germline ends. Germline CDR1 is SNHLY and CDR2 is FYNNEI. The CDR3 protein is CASSDGGYEQFF. DNA for the CDR3: TGTGCCAGCAGTGATGGGGGGTATGAGCAGTTCTTC.

Remarks on this clonotype: This may arise from a read error, as a much more abundant clone is one base away. This CDR3 is missing its conserved last phenylalanine or tryptophan, likely due to a read error. The J gene is TRBJ1-1, the V gene TRBV5-5; 7 positions match TRBD1. The CDR3 runs 16 residues. The ends lost 1 base at V and 2 bases at J; junction bases unmatched: 8. Germline CDR1 and CDR2: SGHKS and YYEKEE (reference sequence). The CDR3 protein is CASSLRGRPSNTEAFL. The CDR3 coding sequence is TGTGCCAGCAGCTTGAGGGGGCGTCCTTCCAACACTGAAGCTTTCCTT.

As regards this clonotype: The junction and the germline gene differ at one end; a read error may be behind it. This rearrangement joins TRBV6-9 to TRBJ2-6, with 8 bases fitting TRBD1. Germline CDR1 reads MNHGY; CDR2 reads SVAAGI. This CDR3 has 16 residues. This CDR3 is CASSEGQGAGANVLTF. DNA of the CDR3: TGCGCCAGCAGTGAAGGACAGGGCGCTGGGGCCAACGTCCTGACTTTC.

The gene calls are TRBV15 and TRBJ1-6; D not certain. CDR3 length equals 12 residues. Germline CDR1 LNHNV, CDR2 YYDKDF (reference sequence). V dropped 5 bases and J dropped 12 bases, with 11 bases sitting between them. Here the CDR3 reads CATSGPRLPLHF. The DNA of the CDR3 is TGTGCCACCAGCGGACCCCGGTTACCCCTCCACTTT.

The chain has TRBV5-1 and TRBJ1-1, with TRBD1 matching 7 bases. There are 12 residues in the CDR3. The germline CDR1 and CDR2 sequences are SGHRS and YFSETQ. V lost 4 bases and J lost 8; bases outside the gene matches: 5. The CDR3 spells CASSNRDSEAFF. The CDR3 bases are TGCGCCAGCAGCAACCGGGACAGCGAAGCTTTCTTT.

The chain's CDR3 is CSASTASGSDEQYF. The CDR3, as DNA: TGCAGTGCTAGTACGGCTAGCGGGAGCGACGAGCAGTACTTC. The chain is built from TRBV20-1 and TRBJ2-7; 10 bases are a match to TRBD2. CDR1 and CDR2 from the germline V gene are DFQATT and SNEGSKA (reference sequence). The CDR3 runs to 14 residues. The junction had 7 bases not matched to a gene; V was cut back by 3 bases and J by 5 bases.

The chain combines TRBV25-1 with TRBJ1-4; the D is unclear. The CDR3 sequence is 14 residues long. Trimming removed 3 bases at V and 9 bases at J, with 14 bases between. Germline CDR1 is MGHDK and CDR2 is SYGVNS. CDR3 residues: CASSDPRLPQKLFF. The CDR3 nucleotides read TGTGCCAGCAGTGACCCTCGCCTCCCCCAAAAACTGTTTTTT. The full variable domain, its missing parts supplied by reference TRBV25-1 and TRBJ1-4, is EADIYQTPRYLVIGTGKKITLECSQTMGHDKMYWYQQDPGMELHLIHYSYGVNSTEKGDLSSESTVSRIRTEHFPLTLESARPSHTSQYLCASSDPRLPQKLFFGSGTQLSVL.

This clonotype was recorded many times. The chain joins TRBV9 to TRBJ2-1, with 7 positions matching TRBD2. V lost 3 bases, J lost 8 bases, and 5 bases stayed unmatched. The germline gives CDR1 SGDLS, CDR2 YYNGEE. The CDR3 runs 13 residues. This chain's CDR3 is CASSGTSLHEQFF. CDR3 bases: TGTGCCAGCAGCGGGACTAGTTTGCATGAGCAGTTCTTC.

V gene TRBV7-2 combines with J gene TRBJ1-1; D not resolved. From germline, CDR1 is SGHTA and CDR2 FQGNSA. CDR3 length equals 14 residues. Trimming pared 2 bases from V and 6 bases from J, leaving 13 bases between. The DNA for the CDR3 is TGTGCCAGCAGCTTAAAAGGGAGGTGGCCTGAAGCTTTCTTT. Its translation: CASSLKGRWPEAFF.

Concerning this clonotype itself: A single base separates this from a much larger clone, so it may be a read error. This chain joins TRBV5-6 and TRBJ1-4, with D perhaps matching TRBD1 (5 bases). The CDR3 extends over 14 amino acids. Germline-derived CDR1 and CDR2 are SGHDT and YYEEEE. In nucleotides, the CDR3 is TGTGCCAGCAGCCCCGGGGGGTTGGTGGAAAAACTGGTTTTT. Translation gives CASSPGGLVEKLVF.

The chain is built from TRBV7-8 and TRBJ2-3, with D tentatively TRBD1 (8 bases). Germline V lookup: CDR1 SGHVS, CDR2 FQNEAQ. The germline V and J ends were trimmed by 4 bases and 7 bases, with 21 bases remaining between them. The CDR3 runs 16 residues. The CDR3 DNA reads TGTGCCAGCAGCTCGGGGAGGGACAGGCGCATATATACGCAGTATTTT. Protein sequence: CASSSGRDRRIYTQYF.